This entry lists 5 T cell receptor beta chains sequenced from one sample in a study of blood T cell repertoires in COVID-19 (dated by TCRdb to between 2020 and 2021). Receptors were amplified or captured by the immunoSEQ multiplex PCR assay. What TCRdb holds here is the immuneACCESS table cut down to in-frame rearrangements. Part of the clones is not present; checked against another copy, under half of the missing clones reflect an unresolved V gene, and the others are unexplained. The sample table records over 10,000 clones; around 90% of these occur just once. The ten largest clones take up around 20% of the sample. The specimen was peripheral blood. All receptors come from a human donor with active COVID-19. The donor label of this sample is uncertain.

The chain carries TRBV29-1 and TRBJ2-7, with TRBD1 matching 11 bases. V gave up 3 bases and J gave up 4 bases; unmatched junction bases: 2. Germline lookup yields CDR1 SQVTM and CDR2 ANQGSEA. This CDR3 contains 13 residues. CDR3 sequence reads: CSVDGTGGYEQYF. The CDR3 bases are TGCAGCGTTGACGGGACAGGGGGTTACGAGCAGTACTTC.

The chain carries TRBV4-1 and TRBJ1-4; the match to TRBD1 covers 7 bases. V lost 4 bases and J lost 3; bases outside the gene matches: 8. The length of the CDR3 is 16 residues. CDR1 and CDR2 (germline): MGHRA, YSYEKL. This CDR3 reads CASSRQTGEPNEKLFF. DNA for the CDR3: TGCGCCAGCAGCCGACAAACAGGGGAACCTAATGAAAAACTGTTTTTT.

A note on this clone: The junction differs from germline at one of its ends, possibly a read error. The rearrangement joins TRBV6-5 to TRBJ1-2, with 8 bases lining up with TRBD1. CDR1 is MNHEY, CDR2 SVGAGI, per germline. This CDR3 has 12 amino acids. CDR3 region: CASTPDRAEYAF. The CDR3 nucleotides read TGTGCCAGCACTCCGGACAGGGCCGAATATGCCTTC.

In its sample, this clone was seen a few times. This chain joins TRBV14 and TRBJ1-2, with TRBD1 matching 8 bases. The CDR3 is made up of 14 amino acids. The ends lost 4 bases at V and 5 bases at J; junction bases unmatched: 6. In germline, CDR1 is SGHDN, CDR2 FVKESK. Written as DNA, the CDR3 is TGTGCCAGCAGCCTCGGGACAGGCCTTTATGGCTACACCTTC. Protein: CASSLGTGLYGYTF.

The V gene is TRBV7-2, the J gene TRBJ1-3, with D perhaps matching TRBD1 (6 bases). The V and J ends lost 2 bases and 1 base respectively, with 21 bases between them. This CDR3 region has 19 residues. From germline, CDR1 is SGHTA and CDR2 FQGNSA. The CDR3 bases are TGTGCCAGCAGCTTAACGGGGGGGGGCAGGAGCCAATCTGGAAACACCATATATTTT. It encodes CASSLTGGGRSQSGNTIYF.